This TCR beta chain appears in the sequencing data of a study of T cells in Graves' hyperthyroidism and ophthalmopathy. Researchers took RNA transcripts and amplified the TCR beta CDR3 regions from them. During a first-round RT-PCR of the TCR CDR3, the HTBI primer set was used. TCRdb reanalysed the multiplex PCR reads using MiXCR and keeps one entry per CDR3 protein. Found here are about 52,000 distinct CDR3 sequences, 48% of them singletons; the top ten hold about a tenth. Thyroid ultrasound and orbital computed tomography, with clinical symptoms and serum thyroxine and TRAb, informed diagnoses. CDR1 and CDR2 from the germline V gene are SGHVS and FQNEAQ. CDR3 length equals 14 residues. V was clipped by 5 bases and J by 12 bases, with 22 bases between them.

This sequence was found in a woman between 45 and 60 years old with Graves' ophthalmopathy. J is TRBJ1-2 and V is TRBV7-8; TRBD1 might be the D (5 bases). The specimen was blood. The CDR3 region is CASSPLGRGSGNTF. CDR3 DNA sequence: TGTGCCAGCAGCCCCCTCGGGAGGGGATCTGGAAACACCTTC. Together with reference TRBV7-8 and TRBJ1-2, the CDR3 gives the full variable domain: GAGVSQSPRYKVAKRGQDVALRCDPISGHVSLFWYQQALGQGPEFLTYFQNEAQLDKSGLPSDRFFAERPEGSVSTLKIQRTQQEDSAVYLCASSPLGRGSGNTFGSGTRLTVV.